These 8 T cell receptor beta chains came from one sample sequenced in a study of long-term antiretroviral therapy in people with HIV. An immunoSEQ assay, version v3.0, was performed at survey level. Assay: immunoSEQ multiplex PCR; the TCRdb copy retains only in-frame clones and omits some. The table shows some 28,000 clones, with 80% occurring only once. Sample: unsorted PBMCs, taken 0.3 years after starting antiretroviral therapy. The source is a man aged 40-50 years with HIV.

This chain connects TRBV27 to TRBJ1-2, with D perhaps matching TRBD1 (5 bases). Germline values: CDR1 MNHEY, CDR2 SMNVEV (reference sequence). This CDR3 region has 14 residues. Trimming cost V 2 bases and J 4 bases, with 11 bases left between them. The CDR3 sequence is CASSLGGQPYGYTF. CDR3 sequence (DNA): TGTGCCAGCAGTTTAGGGGGTCAGCCCTATGGCTACACCTTC.

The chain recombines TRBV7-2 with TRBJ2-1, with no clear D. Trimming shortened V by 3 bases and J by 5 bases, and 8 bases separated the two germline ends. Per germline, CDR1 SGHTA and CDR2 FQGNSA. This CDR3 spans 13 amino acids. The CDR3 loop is CASSFTQNNEQFF. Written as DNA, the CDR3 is TGTGCCAGCAGCTTTACTCAAAACAATGAGCAGTTCTTC. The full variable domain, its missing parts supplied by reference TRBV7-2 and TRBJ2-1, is GAGVSQSPSNKVTEKGKDVELRCDPISGHTALYWYRQSLGQGLEFLIYFQGNSAPDKSGLPSDRFSAERTGGSVSTLTIQRTQQEDSAVYLCASSFTQNNEQFFGPGTRLTVL.

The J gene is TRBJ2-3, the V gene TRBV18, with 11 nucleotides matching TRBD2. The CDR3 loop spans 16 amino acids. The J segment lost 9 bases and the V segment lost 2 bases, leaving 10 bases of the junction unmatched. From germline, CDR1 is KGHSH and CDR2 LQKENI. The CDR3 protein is CASSPGLAGSFETQYF. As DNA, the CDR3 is TGTGCCAGCTCACCAGGACTAGCGGGTTCATTCGAAACGCAGTATTTT.

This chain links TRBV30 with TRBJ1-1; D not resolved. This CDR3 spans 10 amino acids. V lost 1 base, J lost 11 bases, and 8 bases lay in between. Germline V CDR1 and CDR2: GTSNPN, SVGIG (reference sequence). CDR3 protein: CAWSDIKAFF. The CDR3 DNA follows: TGTGCCTGGAGTGATATAAAGGCTTTCTTT.

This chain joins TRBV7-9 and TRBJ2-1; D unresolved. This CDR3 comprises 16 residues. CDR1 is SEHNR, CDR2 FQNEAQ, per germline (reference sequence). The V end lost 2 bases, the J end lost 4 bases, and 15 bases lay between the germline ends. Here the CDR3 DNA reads TGTGCCAGCAGCTTATACCAAACGACGGTTTACAATGAGCAGTTCTTC. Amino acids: CASSLYQTTVYNEQFF. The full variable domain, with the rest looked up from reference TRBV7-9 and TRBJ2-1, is DTGVSQNPRHKITKRGQNVTFRCDPISEHNRLYWYRQTLGQGPEFLTYFQNEAQLEKSRLLSDRFSAERPKGSFSTLEIQRTEQGDSAMYLCASSLYQTTVYNEQFFGPGTRLTVL.

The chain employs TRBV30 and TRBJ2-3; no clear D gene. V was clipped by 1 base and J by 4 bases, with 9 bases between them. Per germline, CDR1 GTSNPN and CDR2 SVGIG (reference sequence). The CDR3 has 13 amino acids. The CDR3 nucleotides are TGTGCCTGGAGTGAACCCCCTCCAGATACGCAGTATTTT. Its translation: CAWSEPPPDTQYF.

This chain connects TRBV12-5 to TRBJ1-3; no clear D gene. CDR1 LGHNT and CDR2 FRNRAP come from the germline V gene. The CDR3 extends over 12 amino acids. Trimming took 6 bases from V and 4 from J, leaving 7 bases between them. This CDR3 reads CASGKEGNTIYF. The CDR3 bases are TGTGCTAGTGGAAAAGAAGGAAACACCATATATTTT.

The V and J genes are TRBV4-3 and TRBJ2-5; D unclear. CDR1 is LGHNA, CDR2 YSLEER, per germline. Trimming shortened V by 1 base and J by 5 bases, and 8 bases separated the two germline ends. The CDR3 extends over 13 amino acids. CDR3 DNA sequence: TGCGCCAGCAGCCAAGGCCGGGCCGAGACCCAGTACTTC. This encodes CASSQGRAETQYF.